This TCR beta chain was captured in a study of beta chain features in type 1 diabetes. Study-wide results and caveats: Shorter TCRB CDR3s, moderately but significantly so, were found in Type 1 diabetes patients in all four CD4+ subsets. Insertions at VDJ junctions were less frequent in type 1 diabetes patients. These patients also deleted more nucleotides at the same junctions. High-TCR-expressing cells could be over-represented by cDNA sequencing.

The trim removed 5 bases at V and 0 bases at J, leaving 4 bases unmatched. Per germline, CDR1 PRHDT and CDR2 FYEKMQ (reference sequence). CDR3 length equals 15 residues. In this sample, this clone turned up a few times. Its antigen is undetermined. The whole isolated RNA underwent reverse transcription, so sequencing captured expressed TCRB transcripts. Measured with immunoSEQ multiplex PCR; TCRdb has only the in-frame clones, and not every one. The data hold roughly 140,000 clones, with approximately 10% observed a single time. It was one heparinised blood draw, averaging around 120 mL, that each donor gave.

The sample was central memory CD4+ T cells from blood. This chain connects TRBV13 to TRBJ2-7; 10 positions match TRBD2. This sequence was found in a man aged 25 to 45 with type 1 diabetes. This CDR3 is CASSASGRASYEQYF. DNA for the CDR3: TGTGCCAGCAGCGCGAGCGGGAGGGCCTCCTACGAGCAGTACTTC.